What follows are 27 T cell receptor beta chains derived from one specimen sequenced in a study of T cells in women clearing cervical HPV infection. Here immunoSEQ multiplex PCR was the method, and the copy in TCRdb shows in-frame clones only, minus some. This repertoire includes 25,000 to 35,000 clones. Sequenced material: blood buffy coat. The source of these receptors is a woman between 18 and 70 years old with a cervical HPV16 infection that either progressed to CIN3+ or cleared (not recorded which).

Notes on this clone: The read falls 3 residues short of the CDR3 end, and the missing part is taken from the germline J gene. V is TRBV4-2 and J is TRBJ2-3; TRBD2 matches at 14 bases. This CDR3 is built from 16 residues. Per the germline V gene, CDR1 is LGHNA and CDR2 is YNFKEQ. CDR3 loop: CASSHETSGGGETQYF. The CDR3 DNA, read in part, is TGTGCCAGCAGCCACGAGACTAGCGGGGGGGGAGAGACG.

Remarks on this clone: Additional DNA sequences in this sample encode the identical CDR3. The CDR3 DNA, read in part, is TGTGCCAGCTCACCGGGACAATCCTACGAC. Its translation is CASSPGQSYD. The whole CDR3 sequence is CASSPGQSYDYTF. This rearrangement joins TRBV18 to TRBJ1-2; perhaps TRBD1 as D (6 bases). The read terminates 3 residues before the CDR3 end, so the remaining end is supplied by the germline J gene. This CDR3 contains 13 residues. The V gene's germline CDR1 is KGHSH and CDR2 LQKENI.

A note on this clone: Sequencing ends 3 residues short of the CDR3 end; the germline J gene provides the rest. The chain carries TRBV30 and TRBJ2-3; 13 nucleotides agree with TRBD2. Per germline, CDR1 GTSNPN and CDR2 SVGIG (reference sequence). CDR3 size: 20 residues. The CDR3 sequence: CAWSAESRTSGRGWQETQYF. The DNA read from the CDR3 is TGTGCCTGGAGTGCAGAATCAAGGACTAGCGGGAGAGGTTGGCAAGAGACG.

The CDR3: CASSGAGGPDDYTF. The sequenced CDR3 bases are TGTGCCAGCTCAGGAGCGGGAGGGCCTGATGAC. The chain joins TRBV18 to TRBJ1-2; unclear D gene. Read coverage stops 3 residues before the CDR3 terminus; the germline J gene supplies the remainder. Germline lookup yields CDR1 KGHSH and CDR2 LQKENI. The CDR3 spans 14 residues. Looking up the rest from reference TRBV18 and TRBJ1-2 gives the full variable domain: NAGVMQNPRHLVRRRGQEARLRCSPMKGHSHVYWYRQLPEEGLKFMVYLQKENIIDESGMPKERFSAEFPKEGPSILRIQQVVRGDSAAYFCASSGAGGPDDYTFGSGTRLTVV.

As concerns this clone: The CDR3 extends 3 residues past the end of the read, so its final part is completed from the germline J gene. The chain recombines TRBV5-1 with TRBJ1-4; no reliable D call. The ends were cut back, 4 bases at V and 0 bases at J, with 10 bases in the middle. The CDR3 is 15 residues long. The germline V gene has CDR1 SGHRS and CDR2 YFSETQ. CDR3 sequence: CASSGGPSTNEKLFF. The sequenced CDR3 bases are TGCGCCAGCAGCGGAGGGCCATCAACTAATGAAAAA.

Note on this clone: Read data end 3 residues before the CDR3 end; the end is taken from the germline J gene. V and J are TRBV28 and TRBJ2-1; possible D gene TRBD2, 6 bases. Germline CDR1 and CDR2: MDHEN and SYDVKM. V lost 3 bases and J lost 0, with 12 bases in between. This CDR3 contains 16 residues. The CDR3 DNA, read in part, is TGTGCCAGCAGTTTTCAGTCCGGGGGCTCCTACAATGAG. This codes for CASSFQSGGSYNE. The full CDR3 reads CASSFQSGGSYNEQFF. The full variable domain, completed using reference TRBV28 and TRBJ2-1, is DVKVTQSSRYLVKRTGEKVFLECVQDMDHENMFWYRQDPGLGLRLIYFSYDVKMKEKGDIPEGYSVSREKKERFSLILESASTNQTSMYLCASSFQSGGSYNEQFFGPGTRLTVL.

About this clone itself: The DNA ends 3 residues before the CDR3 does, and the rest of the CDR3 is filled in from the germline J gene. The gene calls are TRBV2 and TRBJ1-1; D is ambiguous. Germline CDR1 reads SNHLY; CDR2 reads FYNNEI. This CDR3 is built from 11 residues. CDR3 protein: CASSLRVSAFF. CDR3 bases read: TGTGCCAGCAGTTTAAGGGTTTCT.

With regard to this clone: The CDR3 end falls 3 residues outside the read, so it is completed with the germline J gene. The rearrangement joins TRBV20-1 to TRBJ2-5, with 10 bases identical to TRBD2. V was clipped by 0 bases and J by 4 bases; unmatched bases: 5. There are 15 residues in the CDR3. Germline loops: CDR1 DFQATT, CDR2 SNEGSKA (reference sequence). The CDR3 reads CSARDLAGVIETQYF. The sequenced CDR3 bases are TGCAGTGCTAGAGATCTAGCGGGAGTCATAGAGACC.

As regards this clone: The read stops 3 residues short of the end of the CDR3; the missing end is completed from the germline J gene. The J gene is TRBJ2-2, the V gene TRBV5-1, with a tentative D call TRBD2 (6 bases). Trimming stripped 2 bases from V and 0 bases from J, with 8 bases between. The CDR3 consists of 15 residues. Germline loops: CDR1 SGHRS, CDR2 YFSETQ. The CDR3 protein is CASSFAGSNTGELFF. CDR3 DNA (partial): TGCGCCAGCAGCTTTGCGGGATCGAACACCGGGGAG. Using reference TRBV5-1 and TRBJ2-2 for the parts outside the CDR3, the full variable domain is KAGVTQTPRYLIKTRGQQVTLSCSPISGHRSVSWYQQTPGQGLQFLFEYFSETQRNKGNFPGRFSGRQFSNSRSEMNVSTLELGDSALYLCASSFAGSNTGELFFGEGSRLTVL.

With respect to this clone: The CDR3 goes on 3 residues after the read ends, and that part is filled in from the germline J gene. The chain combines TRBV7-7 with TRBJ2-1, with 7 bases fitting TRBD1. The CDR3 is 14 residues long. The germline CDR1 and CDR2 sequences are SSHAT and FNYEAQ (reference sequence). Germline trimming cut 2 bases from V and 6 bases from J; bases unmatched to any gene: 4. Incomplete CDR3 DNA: TGTGCCAGCAGCTTAACCGGGACAGTCAATGAG. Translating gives CASSLTGTVNE. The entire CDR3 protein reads CASSLTGTVNEQFF.

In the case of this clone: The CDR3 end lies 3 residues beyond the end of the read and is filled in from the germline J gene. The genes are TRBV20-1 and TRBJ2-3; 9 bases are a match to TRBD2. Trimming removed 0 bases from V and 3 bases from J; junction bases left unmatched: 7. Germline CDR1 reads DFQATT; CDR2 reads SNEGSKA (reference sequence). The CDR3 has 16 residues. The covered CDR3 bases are TGCAGTGCTAGAGATTTGGGGACTAGCAGGACAGATACG. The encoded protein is CSARDLGTSRTDT. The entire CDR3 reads CSARDLGTSRTDTQYF.

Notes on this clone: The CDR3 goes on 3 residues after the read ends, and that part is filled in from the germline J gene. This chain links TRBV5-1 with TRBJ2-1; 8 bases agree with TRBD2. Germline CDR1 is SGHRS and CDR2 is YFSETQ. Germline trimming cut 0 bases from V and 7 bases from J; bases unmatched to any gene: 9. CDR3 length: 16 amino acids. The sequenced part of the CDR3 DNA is TGCGCCAGCAGCTTGGCCCTCGGCGGGAGGAGTAATGAG. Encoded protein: CASSLALGGRSNE. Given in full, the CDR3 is CASSLALGGRSNEQFF.

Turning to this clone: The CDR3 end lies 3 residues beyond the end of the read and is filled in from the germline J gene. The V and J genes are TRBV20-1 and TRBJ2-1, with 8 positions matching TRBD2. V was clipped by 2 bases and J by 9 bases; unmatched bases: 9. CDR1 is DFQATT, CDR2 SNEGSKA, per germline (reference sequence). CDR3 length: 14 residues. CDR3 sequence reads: CSARRAGGRGEQFF. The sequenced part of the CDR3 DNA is TGCAGTGCTAGAAGGGCGGGGGGAAGGGGTGAG.

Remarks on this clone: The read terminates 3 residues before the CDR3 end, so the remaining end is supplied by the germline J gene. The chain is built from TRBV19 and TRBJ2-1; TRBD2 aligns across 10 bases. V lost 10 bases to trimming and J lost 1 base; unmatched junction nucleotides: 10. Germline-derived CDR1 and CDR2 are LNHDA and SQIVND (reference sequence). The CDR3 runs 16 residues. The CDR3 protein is CATTRRAGGSYNEQFF. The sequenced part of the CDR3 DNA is TGTGCCACCACCCGGAGAGCGGGAGGGTCCTACAATGAG. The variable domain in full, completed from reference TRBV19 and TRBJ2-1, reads DGGITQSPKYLFRKEGQNVTLSCEQNLNHDAMYWYRQDPGQGLRLIYYSQIVNDFQKGDIAEGYSVSREKKESFPLTVTSAQKNPTAFYLCATTRRAGGSYNEQFFGPGTRLTVL.

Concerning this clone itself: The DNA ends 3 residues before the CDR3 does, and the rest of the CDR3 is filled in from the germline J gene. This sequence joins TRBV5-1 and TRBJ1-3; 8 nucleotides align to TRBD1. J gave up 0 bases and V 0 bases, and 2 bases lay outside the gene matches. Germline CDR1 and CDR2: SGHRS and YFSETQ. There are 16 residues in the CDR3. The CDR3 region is CASSLDGQGSGNTIYF. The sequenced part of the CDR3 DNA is TGCGCCAGCAGCTTGGACGGACAGGGCTCTGGAAACACC.

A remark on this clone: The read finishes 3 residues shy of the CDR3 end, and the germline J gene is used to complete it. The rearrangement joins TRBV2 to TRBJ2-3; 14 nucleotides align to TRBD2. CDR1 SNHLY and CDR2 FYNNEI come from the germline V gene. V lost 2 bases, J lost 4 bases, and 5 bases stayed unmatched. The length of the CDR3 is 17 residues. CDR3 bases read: TGTGCCAGCAGTGAAAGACTAGCGGGAGGGAGGGCAGATACG. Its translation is CASSERLAGGRADT. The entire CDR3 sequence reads CASSERLAGGRADTQYF.

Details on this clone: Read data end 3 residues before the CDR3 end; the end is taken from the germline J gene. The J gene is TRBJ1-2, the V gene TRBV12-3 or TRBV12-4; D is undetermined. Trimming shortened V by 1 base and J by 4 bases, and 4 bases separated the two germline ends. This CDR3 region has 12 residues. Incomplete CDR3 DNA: TGTGCCAGCAGTTTAGAAGGCTATGGC. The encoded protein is CASSLEGYG. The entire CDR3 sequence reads CASSLEGYGYTF.

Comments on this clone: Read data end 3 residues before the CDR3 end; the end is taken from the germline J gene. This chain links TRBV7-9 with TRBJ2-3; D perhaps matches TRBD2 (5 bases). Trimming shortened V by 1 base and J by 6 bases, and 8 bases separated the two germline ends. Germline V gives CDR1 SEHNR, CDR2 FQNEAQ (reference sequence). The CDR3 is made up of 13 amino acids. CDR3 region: CASSLVSGDTQYF. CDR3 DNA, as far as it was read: TGTGCCAGCAGCTTAGTTTCGGGGGATACG.

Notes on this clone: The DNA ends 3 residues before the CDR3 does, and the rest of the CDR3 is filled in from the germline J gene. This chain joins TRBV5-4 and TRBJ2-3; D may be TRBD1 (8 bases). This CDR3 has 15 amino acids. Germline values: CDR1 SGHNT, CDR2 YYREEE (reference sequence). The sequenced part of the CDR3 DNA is TGTGCCAGCAGCTTGAGTACAGGGGGGGGAGAGACG. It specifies CASSLSTGGGET. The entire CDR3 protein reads CASSLSTGGGETQYF.

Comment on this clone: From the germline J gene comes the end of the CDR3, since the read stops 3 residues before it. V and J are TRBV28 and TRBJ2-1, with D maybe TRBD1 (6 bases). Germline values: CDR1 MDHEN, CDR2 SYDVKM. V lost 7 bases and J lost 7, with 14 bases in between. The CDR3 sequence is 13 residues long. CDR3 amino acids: CASTPPRGNEQFF. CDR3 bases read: TGTGCCAGCACCCCTCCGAGGGGGAATGAG.

The CDR3 loop reads CASSRIGGEYGYTF. CDR3 DNA, as far as it was read: TGTGCCAGCAGCCGGATCGGGGGGGAGTATGGC. The rearrangement links TRBV14 to TRBJ1-2, with a tentative D call TRBD1 (5 bases). The sequence runs out 3 residues before the end of the CDR3; the remainder is reconstructed from the germline J gene. The V end was cut by 4 bases, the J end by 5 bases, with 14 bases between. This CDR3 has 14 amino acids. Germline CDR1 reads SGHDN; CDR2 reads FVKESK.

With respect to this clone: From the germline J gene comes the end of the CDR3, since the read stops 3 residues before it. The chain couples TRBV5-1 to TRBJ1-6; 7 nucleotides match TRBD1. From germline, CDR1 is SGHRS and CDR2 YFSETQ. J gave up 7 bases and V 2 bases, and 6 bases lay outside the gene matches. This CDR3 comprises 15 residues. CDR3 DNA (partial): TGCGCCAGCAGCTTAGGGGGGACAGAGAATTCACCC. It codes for CASSLGGTENSP. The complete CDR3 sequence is CASSLGGTENSPLHF.

CDR3 region: CAWSVGHSNQPQHF. CDR3 bases read: TGTGCCTGGAGTGTGGGACACTCCAATCAGCCC. The chain joins TRBV30 to TRBJ1-5, with D perhaps TRBD1 (6 bases). The CDR3 end lies 3 residues beyond the end of the read and is filled in from the germline J gene. CDR3 length: 14 residues. V lost 0 bases and J lost 3, with 9 bases in between. The germline CDR1 and CDR2 sequences are GTSNPN and SVGIG (reference sequence).

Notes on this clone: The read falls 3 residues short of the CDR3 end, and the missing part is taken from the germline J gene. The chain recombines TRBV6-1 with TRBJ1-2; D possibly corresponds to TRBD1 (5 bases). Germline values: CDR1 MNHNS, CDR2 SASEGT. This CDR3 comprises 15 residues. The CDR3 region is CASSEAGTSAYDYTF. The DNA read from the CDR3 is TGTGCCAGCAGTGAGGCCGGGACTTCTGCCTACGAC.

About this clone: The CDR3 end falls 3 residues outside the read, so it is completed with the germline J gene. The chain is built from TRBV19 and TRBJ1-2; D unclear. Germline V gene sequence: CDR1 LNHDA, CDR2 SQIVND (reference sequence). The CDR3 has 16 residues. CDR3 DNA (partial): TGTGCCAGTAGTATAGCTGGGCTAGCGGAGTACAATGAC. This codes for CASSIAGLAEYND. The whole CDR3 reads CASSIAGLAEYNDYTF.

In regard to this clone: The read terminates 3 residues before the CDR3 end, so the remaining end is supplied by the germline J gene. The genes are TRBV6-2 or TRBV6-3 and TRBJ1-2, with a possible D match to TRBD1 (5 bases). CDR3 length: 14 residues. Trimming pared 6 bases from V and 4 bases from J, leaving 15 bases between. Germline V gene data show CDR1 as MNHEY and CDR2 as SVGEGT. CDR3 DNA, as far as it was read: TGTGCCAGCAGAAGGGGCGTCGGTGGCTATGGC. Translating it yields CASRRGVGGYG. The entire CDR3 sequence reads CASRRGVGGYGYTF.

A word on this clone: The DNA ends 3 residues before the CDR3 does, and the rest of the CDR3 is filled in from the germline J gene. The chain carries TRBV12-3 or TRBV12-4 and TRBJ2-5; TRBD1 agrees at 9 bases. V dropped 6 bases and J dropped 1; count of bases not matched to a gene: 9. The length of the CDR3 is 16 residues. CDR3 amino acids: CASSRGTGISQETQYF. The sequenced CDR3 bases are TGTGCCAGCAGCCGCGGGACAGGGATCTCCCAAGAGACC.